This entry lists 23 T cell receptor beta chains sequenced from one sample in a study of blood T cell repertoires in COVID-19. Using immunoSEQ multiplex PCR, the repertoire was profiled, and TCRdb retains in-frame clones only, with some absent. The data hold some 270,000 clones, with 75% to 90% observed a single time. Sequences were obtained from PBMCs or T cells enriched from blood (not recorded which). The source of these receptors is a woman between 25 and 40 years old with acute COVID-19.

The V gene is TRBV13, the J gene TRBJ1-3, with a tentative D call TRBD1 (5 bases). Trimming took 7 bases from V and 0 from J, leaving 13 bases between them. Germline-derived CDR1 and CDR2 are PRHDT and FYEKMQ (reference sequence). The CDR3 sequence is 15 residues long. In nucleotides, the CDR3 is TGTGCCAGCACCCTCCGGGGGAGCTCTGGAAACACCATATATTTT. Translating gives CASTLRGSSGNTIYF.

The V gene is TRBV5-1, the J gene TRBJ2-3; possibly TRBD2 for D (6 bases). CDR1 is SGHRS and CDR2 is YFSETQ in the germline V gene. The CDR3 sequence is 15 residues long. The V end was cut by 0 bases, the J end by 1 base, with 9 bases between. CDR3 sequence (DNA): TGCGCCAGCAGCTTGGGTCCGGGGGGCACAGATACGCAGTATTTT. Protein sequence: CASSLGPGGTDTQYF.

The chain uses TRBV14 and TRBJ2-7; a possible D gene is TRBD2 (6 bases). There are 15 residues in the CDR3. V shed 1 base and J shed 4 bases, with 14 bases lying between them. Germline lookup yields CDR1 SGHDN and CDR2 FVKESK. As DNA, the CDR3 is TGTGCCAGCAGCCAAGGTTCCGGGACTGCTTACGAGCAGTACTTC. Protein sequence: CASSQGSGTAYEQYF.

This clone came up a few times. The chain uses TRBV19 and TRBJ1-4; tentative D call: TRBD1 (5 bases). Germline V lookup: CDR1 LNHDA, CDR2 SQIVND (reference sequence). The ends were cut back, 4 bases at V and 0 bases at J, with 12 bases in the middle. The CDR3 length is 16 residues. CDR3 region: CASSTAGTATNEKLFF. CDR3 coding DNA: TGTGCCAGTAGTACCGCAGGGACTGCAACTAATGAAAAACTGTTTTTT.

This chain uses TRBV28 with TRBJ1-2, with 9 bases fitting TRBD1. The germline CDR1 and CDR2 sequences are MDHEN and SYDVKM. This CDR3 is 15 amino acids long. The junction had 4 bases not matched to a gene; V was cut back by 2 bases and J by 3 bases. The CDR3 DNA reads TGTGCCAGCAGTTTAGTAGGACAGGGGTACTATGGCTACACCTTC. This gives the protein CASSLVGQGYYGYTF.

This chain joins TRBV2 and TRBJ1-4; D call uncertain. Looked up from germline, CDR1 is SNHLY and CDR2 is FYNNEI. There are 13 residues in the CDR3. V shed 6 bases and J shed 3 bases, with 8 bases lying between them. The CDR3 here is CASRRQSNEKLFF. The CDR3 region has the DNA TGTGCCAGCAGGAGGCAGTCTAATGAAAAACTGTTTTTT. Full variable domain (rest looked up from reference TRBV2 and TRBJ1-4): EPEVTQTPSHQVTQMGQEVILRCVPISNHLYFYWYRQILGQKVEFLVSFYNNEISEKSEIFDDQFSVERPDGSNFTLKIRSTKLEDSAMYFCASRRQSNEKLFFGSGTQLSVL.

This clone was found once. Other DNA sequences from this sample encode an identical CDR3 as well. The chain has TRBV19 and TRBJ1-4; 8 bases map to TRBD1. This CDR3 is 14 amino acids long. Trimming took 6 bases from V and 8 from J; bases not matched to a gene: 8. Looked up from germline, CDR1 is LNHDA and CDR2 is SQIVND (reference sequence). CDR3 coding DNA: TGTGCCAGTAGCCCGGACAGGGATAGGGAAAAACTGTTTTTT. Its translation is CASSPDRDREKLFF.

V usage is TRBV29-1 and J usage is TRBJ2-1; 7 bases map to TRBD2. Germline lookup yields CDR1 SQVTM and CDR2 ANQGSEA. This CDR3 has 12 amino acids. The CDR3 DNA reads as TGCGCTCGGGCGGGAGAGGGCAATGAGCAGTTCTTC. Amino acids: CARAGEGNEQFF.

The V call is TRBV3-1 (or the pseudogene TRBV3-2), the J call TRBJ2-1, with 14 bases lining up with TRBD2. The V gene end was trimmed by 4 bases and the J gene end by 5 bases; junction bases not matched to a gene: 1. This CDR3 is 15 amino acids long. The germline gives CDR1 LGHDT, CDR2 YNNKEL (reference sequence). CDR3 in amino acids: CASSPGLAGDNEQFF. CDR3 nucleotides: TGTGCCAGCAGCCCGGGACTAGCGGGGGACAATGAGCAGTTCTTC.

The chain uses TRBV11-3 and TRBJ2-1; tentatively, D is TRBD2 (6 bases). CDR3 length equals 17 residues. In germline, CDR1 is SGHNT, CDR2 YENEEA. V gave up 6 bases and J gave up 0 bases, with 18 bases separating them. CDR3 in amino acids: CASRGSWRARSYNEQFF. CDR3 bases: TGTGCCAGCAGGGGTTCGTGGAGGGCCCGCTCCTACAATGAGCAGTTCTTC.

The chain joins TRBV28 to TRBJ1-5; 7 nucleotides agree with TRBD1. CDR1 and CDR2 (germline): MDHEN, SYDVKM. This CDR3 has 14 residues. J was trimmed by 5 bases and V by 5 bases; bases with no gene match: 6. CDR3 nucleotides: TGTGCCAGCAGTGAGGACAGGCGGGATCAGCCCCAGCATTTT. Its translation: CASSEDRRDQPQHF.

CDR3 sequence: CASGRTVAYEQYF. As DNA, the CDR3 is TGTGCCAGCGGGAGGACTGTAGCCTACGAGCAGTACTTC. The chain has TRBV28 and TRBJ2-7; possibly TRBD2 for D (6 bases). CDR3 length: 13 residues. V shed 8 bases and J shed 2 bases, with 13 bases lying between them. Germline assignment: CDR1 MDHEN and CDR2 SYDVKM. Filled out from reference TRBV28 and TRBJ2-7, the complete variable domain reads DVKVTQSSRYLVKRTGEKVFLECVQDMDHENMFWYRQDPGLGLRLIYFSYDVKMKEKGDIPEGYSVSREKKERFSLILESASTNQTSMYLCASGRTVAYEQYFGPGTRLTVT.

The chain joins TRBV6-5 to TRBJ2-7; the D gene is possibly TRBD2 (6 bases). This CDR3 spans 15 amino acids. CDR1 and CDR2 (germline): MNHEY, SVGAGI. Trimming removed 9 bases from V and 0 bases from J, with 18 bases in between. CDR3 loop: CASGGPGLFSYEQYF. In nucleotides, the CDR3 is TGTGCCAGTGGAGGGCCTGGGCTTTTCTCCTACGAGCAGTACTTC.

Details on this clone: Other DNA sequences within the sample encode an identical CDR3. The chain recombines TRBV6-5 with TRBJ2-2; 10 bases are a match to TRBD2. The CDR3 length is 13 residues. From germline, CDR1 is MNHEY and CDR2 SVGAGI. V shed 6 bases, J shed 6 bases, and the junction held 1 base outside the gene matches. CDR3 region: CASRLAGAGELFF. The CDR3 coding sequence is TGTGCCAGCAGGCTAGCGGGGGCCGGGGAGCTGTTTTTT.

The gene calls are TRBV7-9 and TRBJ1-3; 9 nucleotides line up with TRBD1. CDR1 is SEHNR and CDR2 is FQNEAQ in the germline V gene (reference sequence). The CDR3 length is 17 residues. The V segment lost 3 bases and the J segment 4 bases; nucleotides outside the gene matches: 10. The CDR3 region has the DNA TGTGCCAGCAGCTTTGGACAGGGGCCTGGGGCGGGAAACACCATATATTTT. This translates into CASSFGQGPGAGNTIYF.

The chain combines TRBV5-1 with TRBJ2-7, with TRBD2 matching 7 bases. Trimming cost V 5 bases and J 0 bases; bases outside gene matches: 2. The CDR3 runs to 13 residues. Germline V gives CDR1 SGHRS, CDR2 YFSETQ. The CDR3 reads CASRTGGSYEQYF. In nucleotides, the CDR3 is TGCGCCAGCAGAACGGGAGGCTCCTACGAGCAGTACTTC.

The chain employs TRBV28 and TRBJ2-1; TRBD2 agrees at 9 bases. There are 15 residues in the CDR3. Trimming cost V 2 bases and J 9 bases; bases outside gene matches: 8. Germline assignment: CDR1 MDHEN and CDR2 SYDVKM. CDR3 DNA: TGTGCCAGCAGTTTAGCGGGAGGGCCACTGGGTGAGCAGTTCTTC. This encodes CASSLAGGPLGEQFF. Based on the CDR3 plus reference TRBV28 and TRBJ2-1, the full variable domain is DVKVTQSSRYLVKRTGEKVFLECVQDMDHENMFWYRQDPGLGLRLIYFSYDVKMKEKGDIPEGYSVSREKKERFSLILESASTNQTSMYLCASSLAGGPLGEQFFGPGTRLTVL.

This chain joins TRBV5-4 and TRBJ2-7; 7 bases fit TRBD1. The ends lost 0 bases at V and 3 bases at J; junction bases unmatched: 6. Germline loops: CDR1 SGHNT, CDR2 YYREEE (reference sequence). This CDR3 spans 15 amino acids. This CDR3 reads CASSLGTGAFYEQYF. The CDR3 coding sequence is TGTGCCAGCAGCTTGGGAACAGGGGCTTTCTACGAGCAGTACTTC.

The rearrangement links TRBV2 to TRBJ1-3, with D possibly matching TRBD1 (6 bases). The ends were cut back, 6 bases at V and 9 bases at J, with 18 bases in the middle. The CDR3 extends over 14 amino acids. Germline V gene sequence: CDR1 SNHLY, CDR2 FYNNEI. CDR3 DNA: TGTGCCAGCAGCGCCCAGGGGAGTAGTGGCACCATATATTTT. Its protein product is CASSAQGSSGTIYF.

The rearrangement links TRBV6-5 to TRBJ2-2; unclear D gene. The CDR3 is 12 residues long. V was cut by 2 bases and J by 5 bases, with 3 bases left in between. In germline, CDR1 is MNHEY, CDR2 SVGAGI. The CDR3 region is CASSYLTGELFF. CDR3 coding DNA: TGTGCCAGCAGTTACCTTACCGGGGAGCTGTTTTTT.

The chain employs TRBV4-1 and TRBJ2-1; 8 bases line up with TRBD1. V was pared by 1 base and J by 6 bases, with 8 bases of the junction left unmatched. The V gene's germline CDR1 is MGHRA and CDR2 YSYEKL. The CDR3 loop spans 16 amino acids. CDR3 sequence (DNA): TGCGCCAGCAGCCAAGTTCCGGACAGGGTACTCAATGAGCAGTTCTTC. It is translated as CASSQVPDRVLNEQFF.

The chain recombines TRBV24-1 with TRBJ2-3; 8 nucleotides match TRBD2. Per germline, CDR1 KGHDR and CDR2 SFDVKD. J was trimmed by 3 bases and V by 4 bases; bases with no gene match: 11. The CDR3 contains 17 residues. The CDR3 loop is CATSERPGLDMTDTQYF. The CDR3 nucleotides are TGTGCCACCAGTGAACGACCGGGACTAGACATGACAGATACGCAGTATTTT.

The J gene is TRBJ2-1, the V gene TRBV2; 13 bases align to TRBD2. Germline CDR1 SNHLY, CDR2 FYNNEI. CDR3 length: 15 residues. The V gene end was trimmed by 4 bases and the J gene end by 14 bases; junction bases not matched to a gene: 11. The CDR3 region is CASSAVPGLAGQKFF. The DNA of the CDR3 is TGTGCCAGCAGTGCCGTCCCGGGACTAGCGGGGCAGAAGTTCTTC.